This TCR beta chain was observed in a study of blood T cell repertoires in COVID-19. The wider study: The United States, Italy and Spain provided the acute and convalescent COVID-19 samples. PBMCs, B-cell-depleted T cells, or T cells provided the cDNA or gDNA that made up the material.

Looked up from germline, CDR1 is SGHRS and CDR2 is YFSETQ. This CDR3 is 13 amino acids long. V lost 4 bases to trimming and J lost 6 bases, with 13 bases between them. In the study's own analysis: Using reference gene primer amplification, nucleated cell counts were estimated. The table came from immunoSEQ multiplex PCR; TCRdb's copy has only in-frame clones and leaves some out. That table gives V, J and clone size, and the DNA gave D and trimming. Of around 130,000 clones listed, around 89% were seen once; the top ten hold roughly a sixth. The chain joins TRBV5-1 to TRBJ1-2, with D unresolved. Sample: peripheral blood. The TCR sequence derives from a man aged 50-59 years with active or convalescent COVID-19. Written as DNA, the CDR3 is TGCGCCAGCAGCCCTAGAGGCGGCGATGGCTACACCTTC. This sequence encodes CASSPRGGDGYTF.